This T cell receptor beta chain was captured in a study of cytomegalovirus exposure and HLA in healthy donors. Overall study context: Around 79 million unique TCRs, all from HLA-typed donors, were included in an early release of the data. Overall study results and limits: Later analysis placed DRB1 highest and HLA-C lowest in TCR association rates, which differed by HLA locus. Researchers had no immune exposure information except CMV serostatus available.

As for this clone: Its cognate antigen is unknown.

A multiplex PCR was run with 60 Vbeta primers and 13 Jbeta primers. Sequencing used immunoSEQ multiplex PCR; TCRdb keeps in-frame clones, though not all of them. The table has approximately 190,000 clones, 82% seen once. This CDR3 region has 15 residues. Germline V gene lookup returns CDR1 SGHRS and CDR2 YFSETQ. The V gene lost 4 bases and the J gene lost 3 bases, with 16 bases spanning the gap. This receptor was taken from a young woman in good health and CMV-seronegative. The sequenced material came from PBMCs. V is TRBV5-1 and J is TRBJ1-1; D gene uncertain. Here the CDR3 reads CASSLRPGEDTEAFF. In DNA form, the CDR3 reads TGCGCCAGCAGCCTCAGACCTGGGGAGGACACTGAAGCTTTCTTT.